A single sample gave rise to the 9 T cell receptor beta chains below, sequenced in a study of blood T cell repertoires in COVID-19. Profiling relied on immunoSEQ multiplex PCR, and the TCRdb table lists in-frame clones only, not all of them. The sample comprises 95,000 to 150,000 clones, over 75% of which are singletons, and approximately 4.9% rests with the top ten. Input material: peripheral blood. These receptor sequences come from a woman aged 70-85 years with acute or convalescent COVID-19.

This clone appeared a single time. This sequence joins TRBV19 and TRBJ1-1; possible D gene TRBD1, 6 bases. CDR1 and CDR2 from the germline V gene are LNHDA and SQIVND (reference sequence). The CDR3 extends over 15 amino acids. V was cut by 6 bases and J by 1 base, with 15 bases left in between. In DNA, the CDR3 is TGTGCCAGTAGGCTTACAGGGTACCCGAACACTGAAGCTTTCTTT. Translating gives CASRLTGYPNTEAFF. The entire variable domain, with the rest obtained from reference TRBV19 and TRBJ1-1, is as follows: DGGITQSPKYLFRKEGQNVTLSCEQNLNHDAMYWYRQDPGQGLRLIYYSQIVNDFQKGDIAEGYSVSREKKESFPLTVTSAQKNPTAFYLCASRLTGYPNTEAFFGQGTRLTVV.

The genes are TRBV6-2 or TRBV6-3 and TRBJ1-1; no reliable D call. This CDR3 region has 13 residues. Germline CDR1 reads MNHEY; CDR2 reads SVGEGT. V dropped 0 bases and J dropped 10 bases, with 12 bases sitting between them. This CDR3 reads CASSYSAPRRAFF. CDR3 nucleotides: TGTGCCAGCAGTTACTCGGCTCCCCGGAGAGCTTTCTTT.

The rearrangement links TRBV30 to TRBJ1-2, with a possible D match to TRBD1 (6 bases). V lost 3 bases and J lost 4, with 12 bases in between. CDR1 and CDR2 (germline): GTSNPN, SVGIG (reference sequence). The CDR3 loop spans 13 amino acids. CDR3 region: CAWSAGTFYGYTF. DNA of the CDR3: TGTGCCTGGAGCGCAGGGACATTCTATGGCTACACCTTC.

This sequence joins TRBV21-1 and TRBJ2-7; the DNA was not used to check the table's D call, TRBD2. TRBV21-1 is shown as a pseudogene. The CDR3 covers 15 residues. CDR3: CASSRGTSEANEQYF. The CDR3 bases are TGTGCCAGCAGCAGAGGGACTAGCGAGGCCAACGAGCAGTACTTC.

The rearrangement links TRBV30 to TRBJ1-3, with 8 bases aligning to TRBD1. Per the germline V gene, CDR1 is GTSNPN and CDR2 is SVGIG (reference sequence). There are 13 residues in the CDR3. Losses at the gene ends were 6 bases for V and 2 bases for J; bases not matched to a gene: 3. CDR3 sequence: CACTGGPGNTIYF. The DNA for the CDR3 is TGTGCCTGCACAGGGGGACCTGGAAACACCATATATTTT.

The chain couples TRBV11-3 to TRBJ2-1; D gene ambiguous. The germline V and J ends were trimmed by 3 bases and 2 bases, with 14 bases remaining between them. The CDR3 runs 16 residues. Germline CDR1 and CDR2: SGHNT and YENEEA. The CDR3 nucleotides are TGTGCCAGCAGCTTCATTAGCCCTCCTACCTACAATGAGCAGTTCTTC. Translated, it gives CASSFISPPTYNEQFF. Using reference TRBV11-3 and TRBJ2-1 for the parts outside the CDR3, the full variable domain is EAGVVQSPRYKIIEKKQPVAFWCNPISGHNTLYWYLQNLGQGPELLIRYENEEAVDDSQLPKDRFSAERLKGVDSTLKIQPAELGDSAVYLCASSFISPPTYNEQFFGPGTRLTVL.

The V and J genes are TRBV5-1 and TRBJ1-2; D is unresolved. The V end was cut by 0 bases, the J end by 7 bases, with 19 bases between. This CDR3 region has 16 residues. Per the germline V gene, CDR1 is SGHRS and CDR2 is YFSETQ. CDR3 nucleotide sequence: TGCGCCAGCAGCTTGGGTCCCGCAGGTTCTGGGTCTGGCTACACCTTC. It specifies CASSLGPAGSGSGYTF.

This chain links TRBV5-6 with TRBJ1-2; D is perhaps TRBD1 (6 bases). The germline gives CDR1 SGHDT, CDR2 YYEEEE. The CDR3 extends over 17 amino acids. V lost 6 bases and J 4 bases, leaving 25 bases between the germline ends. Written as DNA, the CDR3 is TGTGCCAGCACCGATCCCTACGACAGGAGAGGGACCTATGGCTACACCTTC. This sequence encodes CASTDPYDRRGTYGYTF.

This chain connects TRBV28 to TRBJ2-5; 10 bases fit TRBD2. Germline CDR1 and CDR2: MDHEN and SYDVKM. The CDR3 is made up of 14 amino acids. The V gene end was trimmed by 8 bases and the J gene end by 9 bases; junction bases not matched to a gene: 12. DNA for the CDR3: TGTGCCAGCCGAAGCGGGGGGGCGGTCGCGGCCCAGTACTTC. Protein product: CASRSGGAVAAQYF.